This T cell receptor beta chain was captured by sequencing in a study of T cell responses to AZD1222 COVID-19 vaccine. With 6 bases removed from V and 0 bases from J, the gap between germline ends came to 15 bases. CDR1 and CDR2 from the germline V gene are MNHEY and SMNVEV (reference sequence). The CDR3 is 16 amino acids. Generated by immunoSEQ multiplex PCR, the TCRdb table keeps only in-frame clones and is missing some. The sample lists about 94,000 clones; around nine tenths were seen once. A note on this clone: As yet, its antigen is unknown.

The study, taken as a whole, reports: Rises in breadth and depth of Spike-specific TCRs came after two AZD1222 doses. Nearly half of unique spike-specific TCRs reportedly avoided B.1.351 and B.1.1.7 mutated regions. Only five or six individuals given AZD1222 were seropositive at baseline.

The sequence derives from an adult who received the AZD1222 COVID-19 vaccine. Specimen: peripheral blood, collected 28 days after the second AZD1222 dose. The chain has TRBV27 and TRBJ2-1; D is unresolved. This chain's CDR3 is CASRSDDESSYNEQFF. In DNA, the CDR3 is TGTGCCAGCAGATCCGACGACGAGAGCTCCTACAATGAGCAGTTCTTC.